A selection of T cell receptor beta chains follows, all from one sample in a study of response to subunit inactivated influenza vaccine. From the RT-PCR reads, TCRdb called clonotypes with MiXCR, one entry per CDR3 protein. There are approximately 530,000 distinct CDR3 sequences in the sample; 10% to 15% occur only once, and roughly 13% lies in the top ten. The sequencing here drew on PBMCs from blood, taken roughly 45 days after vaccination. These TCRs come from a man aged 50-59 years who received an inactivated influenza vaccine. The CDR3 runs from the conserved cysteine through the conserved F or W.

CSGILAGQETQYF TRBV29-1
CASSYSVFSQPQHF TRBV6-5
CASSPSIKNQPQHF TRBV6-5
CASSFQGLDEQYF TRBV5-1
CASRKTGVYTGELFF TRBV12-3/TRBV12-4
CASSLEVGGFGGYTF TRBV5-5
CSVTSGSLPYNEQLF TRBV29-1
CASSQDLRVNNEQFF TRBV4-3
CASSPLRTSGYSYEQYF TRBV18
CSASDPQRDSYNEQFF TRBV20-1
CASSLASGSPNEQFF TRBV7-2
CASSWGTEGTPLHF TRBV27
CASSEAGPRQPQHF TRBV6-1
CSSFNTGELFF TRBV20-1
CSALQGAGNQPQHF TRBV20-1
CASSDRVRNEKLFF TRBV2
CASNKAGGRGEQYF TRBV2
CSAQTSGMGEQFF TRBV20-1
CASSLIAGTSGSRAGELFF TRBV11-2
CASSYPSRWSSYEQYF TRBV6-2/TRBV6-3
CASSFTTGEQFF TRBV12-3/TRBV12-4
CASRSTGIDSNIQYF TRBV12-3/TRBV12-4
CAISDFYNEQFF TRBV10-3
CASSETSGRTGELFF TRBV2
CATSGTSGDRLGSSYNEQFF TRBV24-1
CASSLSTPNEQFF TRBV28
CASSGGGTRYTGELFF TRBV12-3/TRBV12-4
CASSLGSGSNEQFF TRBV7-9
CASSLGQSRNYGYTF TRBV7-9
CSAVPGSMSSYNEQFF TRBV20-1
CAFSFFPSGRRDRTDTQYF TRBV2
CASSFLNGDEQFF TRBV7-6
CAISAGSGELFF TRBV10-3
CASSVGLAGLYNEQFF TRBV9
CASSLELTNTEAFF TRBV5-1
CASSLALSWLANTGELFF TRBV12-3/TRBV12-4
CSAPRTSGGQNEQFF TRBV20-1
CSVGVGAYEQYF TRBV29-1
CATSDSSGGEQFF TRBV24-1
CSAPESRTGGANGYTF TRBV20-1
CASSRSGTGIPYEQYF TRBV19
CASSGPGTLSYNEQFF TRBV7-2
CASSLDQGPTPQHF TRBV7-2
CASSLVGSGAYEQYF TRBV5-1